This T cell receptor (beta chain) was documented in a study of metastatic and nonmetastatic thyroid tumors. Study overall: The comparison covered peripheral blood and tumor or nodule tissue in malignant and benign thyroid patients.

Until they underwent thyroid surgery, no patient had received any treatment. General study findings and limits: Malignant tumors reportedly showed significantly higher TCR beta diversity than benign nodules in both blood and tumor.

Authors' methods: Clinicopathological groups of papillary thyroid cancer showed CDR3 differences that were used to build a distant-metastasis classifier. TCRdb re-analyzed the PCR reads through MiXCR. TCRdb assigned the V and J calls; the authors' analysis was not used. Among over 15,000 clones, approximately 15% were seen once, and the ten largest hold about a fifth. This clone has ten or more counts. Its matching antigen is unknown. This clonotype was obtained from a male donor with papillary thyroid cancer or a benign thyroid nodule (not recorded which). Some clones in this sample may be carry-over from other donors' samples. Sequenced sample: blood.

The CDR3 protein is CASSRGLGTDTQYF. CDR3 nucleotides: TGTGCCAGCAGCCGGGGACTCGGCACAGATACGCAGTATTTT. The chain carries TRBV7-9 and TRBJ2-3, with TRBD2 as a possible D gene (6 bases). Trimming took 5 bases from V and 1 from J, leaving 10 bases between them. CDR3 length equals 14 residues. CDR1 and CDR2 (germline): SEHNR, FQNEAQ (reference sequence).